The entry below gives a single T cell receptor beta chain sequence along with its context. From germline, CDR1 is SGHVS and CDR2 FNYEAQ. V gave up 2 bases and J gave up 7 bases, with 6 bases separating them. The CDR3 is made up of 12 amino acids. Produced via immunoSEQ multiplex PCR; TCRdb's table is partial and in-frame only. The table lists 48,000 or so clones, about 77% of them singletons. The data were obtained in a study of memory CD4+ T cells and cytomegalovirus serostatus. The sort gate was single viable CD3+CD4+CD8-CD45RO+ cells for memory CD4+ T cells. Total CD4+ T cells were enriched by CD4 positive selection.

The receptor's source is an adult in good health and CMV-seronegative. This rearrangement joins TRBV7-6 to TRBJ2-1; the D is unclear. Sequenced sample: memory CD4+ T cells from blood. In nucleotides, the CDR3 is TGTGCCAGCAGCTTAAGGACGAATGAGCAGTTCTTC. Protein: CASSLRTNEQFF.